The 7 T cell receptor beta chains below were found in one sample sequenced in a study of naive and memory T cell subsets. Two oligonucleotides, mixed equimolar, formed the beta constant-region primer covering TRBC1 and TRBC2. A single record per CDR3 protein comes from TCRdb applying MiXCR to the UMI-ligation and nested PCR reads. The repertoire holds 120,000 to 150,000 distinct CDR3 sequences, with about a sixth as singletons. Material for sequencing was naive CD4+ T cells from blood. The source of these receptors is a human donor in good health.

In this sample, this clonotype turned up a few times. The chain joins TRBV30 to TRBJ2-3; D is perhaps TRBD2 (6 bases). With 0 bases removed from V and 6 bases from J, the gap between germline ends came to 13 bases. The V gene's germline CDR1 is GTSNPN and CDR2 SVGIG (reference sequence). This CDR3 contains 14 residues. CDR3 in amino acids: CAWSVLRAGDTQYF. In DNA form, the CDR3 reads TGTGCCTGGAGTGTACTCAGGGCGGGGGATACGCAGTATTTT.

In this sample, this clonotype turned up a few times. The chain carries TRBV5-1 and TRBJ2-6, with 7 bases identical to TRBD1. Germline V gene lookup returns CDR1 SGHRS and CDR2 YFSETQ. The CDR3 has 16 amino acids. Trimming removed 2 bases from V and 2 bases from J; junction bases left unmatched: 4. CDR3 in amino acids: CASSLPGGAGANVLTF. Here the CDR3 DNA reads TGCGCCAGCAGCTTACCAGGGGGAGCTGGGGCCAACGTCCTGACTTTC.

This clonotype was seen more than once but under ten times. The chain joins TRBV20-1 to TRBJ2-3, with TRBD2 as a possible D gene (5 bases). CDR3 length: 15 residues. The V end lost 1 base, the J end lost 3 bases, and 14 bases lay between the germline ends. Germline values: CDR1 DFQATT, CDR2 SNEGSKA (reference sequence). The CDR3 coding sequence is TGCAGTGCTAGAGCCCTCGGTAGCGCAACAGATACGCAGTATTTT. Its translation: CSARALGSATDTQYF.

This clonotype has only a few counts. The J gene is TRBJ2-3, the V gene TRBV12-3 or TRBV12-4; TRBD2 agrees at 7 bases. Unmatched junction bases numbered 4, after V lost 1 base and J lost 3 bases. This CDR3 comprises 15 residues. The CDR3 sequence is CASSLGGRRTDTQYF. The DNA for the CDR3 is TGTGCCAGCAGTTTAGGCGGGAGAAGAACAGATACGCAGTATTTT.

V usage is TRBV20-1 and J usage is TRBJ2-6, with 7 bases matching TRBD1. Germline trimming cut 5 bases from V and 3 bases from J; bases unmatched to any gene: 13. CDR1 and CDR2 from the germline V gene are DFQATT and SNEGSKA (reference sequence). This CDR3 region has 17 residues. In DNA, the CDR3 is TGCAGTGCTCTAAAGACAGGGAATATCTTTGGGGCCAACGTCCTGACTTTC. It codes for CSALKTGNIFGANVLTF.

This chain uses TRBV9 with TRBJ2-7; possibly TRBD1 for D (5 bases). This CDR3 is built from 13 residues. Germline lookup yields CDR1 SGDLS and CDR2 YYNGEE. V was pared by 3 bases and J by 3 bases, with 10 bases between. The CDR3 region is CASSGSRDYEQYF. The DNA of the CDR3 is TGTGCCAGCAGCGGTAGCAGGGACTACGAGCAGTACTTC. Combining the CDR3 with reference TRBV9 and TRBJ2-7 gives the whole variable domain DSGVTQTPKHLITATGQRVTLRCSPRSGDLSVYWYQQSLDQGLQFLIQYYNGEERAKGNILERFSAQQFPDLHSELNLSSLELGDSALYFCASSGSRDYEQYFGPGTRLTVT.

This clonotype was seen a handful of times. The CDR3 DNA is TGTGCCAGCAGCCAAGAGGGGGCGAGAGCAGAGACCCAGTACTTC. This sequence encodes CASSQEGARAETQYF. This rearrangement joins TRBV4-2 to TRBJ2-5; a weak D match, TRBD1 (6 bases). Germline loops: CDR1 LGHNA, CDR2 YNFKEQ. The CDR3 extends over 15 amino acids. V was shortened by 0 bases and J by 4 bases, with 12 bases between the two germline ends.